This T cell receptor (beta chain) was found in a study of cytomegalovirus exposure and HLA in healthy donors. Study-wide findings and caveats: A highly shared variant cluster was judged a likely technical artifact. The classifier was said to identify cytomegalovirus status with high specificity and sensitivity. In a later analysis, TCR beta V- and J-gene trimming showed a link to a missense DCLRE1C variant. Reportedly, TCR beta sequences accurately predicted HLA-A and HLA-B alleles in most subjects.

The PCR contained 60 Vbeta and 13 Jbeta primers. The method was immunoSEQ multiplex PCR; TCRdb's version includes in-frame clones alone and lacks a portion of them. This sample has fewer than 150,000 clones, with about 85% found just once. CDR1 and CDR2 from the germline V gene are MNHNS and SASEGT. J was trimmed by 2 bases and V by 7 bases; bases with no gene match: 7. This CDR3 has 14 amino acids. To note about this clone: Its antigen remains unidentified.

This receptor was obtained from a woman younger than 45 in good health and CMV-seropositive. Sequencing input: PBMCs. V and J are TRBV6-1 and TRBJ2-7, with 8 bases aligning to TRBD2. The DNA of the CDR3 is TGTGCCAGCACCGGGGGGGCAGGTCCCTACGAGCAGTACTTC. As protein: CASTGGAGPYEQYF.